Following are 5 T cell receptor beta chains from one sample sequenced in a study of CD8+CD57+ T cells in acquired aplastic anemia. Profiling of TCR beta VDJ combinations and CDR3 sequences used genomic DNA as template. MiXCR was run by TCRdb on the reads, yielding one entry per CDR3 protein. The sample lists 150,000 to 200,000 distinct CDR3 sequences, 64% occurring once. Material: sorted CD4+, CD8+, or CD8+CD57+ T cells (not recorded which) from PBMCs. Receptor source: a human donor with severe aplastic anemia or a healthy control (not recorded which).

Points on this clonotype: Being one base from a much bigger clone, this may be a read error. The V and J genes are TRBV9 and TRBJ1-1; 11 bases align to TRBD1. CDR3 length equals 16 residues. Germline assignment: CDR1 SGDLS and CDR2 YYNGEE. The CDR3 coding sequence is TGTGCCAGCAGCACCGGACAGGGGGCCTTCGGCACTGAAGCTCTCTTT. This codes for CASSTGQGAFGTEALF.

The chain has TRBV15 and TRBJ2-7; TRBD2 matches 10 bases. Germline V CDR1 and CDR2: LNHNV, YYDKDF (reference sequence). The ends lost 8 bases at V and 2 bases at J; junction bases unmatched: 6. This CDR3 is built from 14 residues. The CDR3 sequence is CATSSGGPPYEQYF. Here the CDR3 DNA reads TGTGCCACCTCTAGCGGGGGCCCTCCCTACGAGCAGTACTTC.

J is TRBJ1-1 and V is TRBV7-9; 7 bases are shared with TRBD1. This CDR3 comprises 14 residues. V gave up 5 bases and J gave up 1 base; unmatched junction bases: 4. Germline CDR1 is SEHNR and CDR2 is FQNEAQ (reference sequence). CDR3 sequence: CASSSRTGNTEAFF. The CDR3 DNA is TGTGCCAGCAGCAGCAGGACAGGGAACACTGAAGCTTTCTTT.

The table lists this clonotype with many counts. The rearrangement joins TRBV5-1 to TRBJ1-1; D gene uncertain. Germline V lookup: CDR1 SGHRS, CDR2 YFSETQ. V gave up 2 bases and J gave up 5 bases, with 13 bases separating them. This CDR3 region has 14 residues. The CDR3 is CASSFGPLATEAFF. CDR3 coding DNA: TGCGCCAGCAGCTTCGGGCCCCTGGCAACTGAAGCTTTCTTT.

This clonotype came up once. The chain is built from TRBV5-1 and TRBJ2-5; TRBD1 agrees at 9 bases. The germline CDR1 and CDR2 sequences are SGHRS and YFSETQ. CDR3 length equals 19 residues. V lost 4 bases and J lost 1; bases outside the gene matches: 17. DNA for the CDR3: TGCGCCAGCAGCCCCGGTTGGAGGGACAGGGTTGTCCGCCAAGAGACCCAGTACTTC. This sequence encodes CASSPGWRDRVVRQETQYF.